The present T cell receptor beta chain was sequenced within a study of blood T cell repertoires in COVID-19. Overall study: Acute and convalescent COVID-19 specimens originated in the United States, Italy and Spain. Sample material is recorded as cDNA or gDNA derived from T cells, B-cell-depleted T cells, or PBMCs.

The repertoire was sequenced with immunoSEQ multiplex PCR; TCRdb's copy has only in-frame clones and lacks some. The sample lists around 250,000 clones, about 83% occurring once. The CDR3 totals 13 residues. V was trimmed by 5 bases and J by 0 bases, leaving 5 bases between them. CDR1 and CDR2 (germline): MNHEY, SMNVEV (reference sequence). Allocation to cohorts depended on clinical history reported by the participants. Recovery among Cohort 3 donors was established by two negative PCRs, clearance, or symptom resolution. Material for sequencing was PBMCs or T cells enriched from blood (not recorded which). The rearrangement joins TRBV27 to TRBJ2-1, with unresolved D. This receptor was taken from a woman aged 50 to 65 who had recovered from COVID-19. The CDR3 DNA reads TGTGCCAGCAGTATTAGCTCCTACAATGAGCAGTTCTTC. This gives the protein CASSISSYNEQFF.